The T cell receptor (beta chain) described here comes from a study of T cell responses to AZD1222 COVID-19 vaccine. Generated by immunoSEQ multiplex PCR, the TCRdb table keeps only in-frame clones and is missing some. In the table there are about 85,000 clones, roughly nine tenths of which are singletons. The V end was cut by 4 bases, the J end by 7 bases, with 14 bases between. The CDR3 extends over 13 amino acids. The V gene's germline CDR1 is SGDLS and CDR2 YYNGEE. This clone has a handful of counts. The sequence came from an adult in good health. The sequencing here drew on peripheral blood, taken on day 0 of AZD1222 vaccination. The gene calls are TRBV9 and TRBJ1-1; D might be TRBD1 (6 bases). The CDR3 nucleotides are TGTGCCAGCAGCCTGTCGGGGGGCAATGAAGCTTTCTTT. It yields the protein CASSLSGGNEAFF.